This T cell receptor (beta chain) was recorded in a study of shared clonotypes between healthy human individuals. Overall study results and limits: Compared with clonotypes that all four donors shared, non-shared clonotypes had lower generation probabilities.

Remarks on this clone: Its target is not known.

CDR3 length: 14 residues. Trimming stripped 0 bases from V and 2 bases from J, with 8 bases between. Germline V CDR1 and CDR2: WNHNN, SYGVQD (reference sequence). The donors were all Caucasian adults (living in Nashville, Tennessee). Sorted-subset replicate PCR reactions contained roughly 200 ng DNA, corresponding to approximately 30,000 T cell genomes. Measured with immunoSEQ multiplex PCR; TCRdb has only the in-frame clones, and not every one. The sample has under 350,000 clones; about nine tenths are singletons. This chain links TRBV10-1 with TRBJ2-7; D might be TRBD1 (5 bases). The receptor's source is a man between 18 and 35 years old in good health. Sequencing was carried out using memory CD8+ T cells sorted from blood. Subset denoted: CD45RO+ cells pooled with CCR7-negative TemRA cells. CDR3 region: CASSESEGAYEQYF. The DNA of the CDR3 is TGCGCCAGCAGTGAGTCGGAAGGGGCCTACGAGCAGTACTTC.